Described below is a single T cell receptor beta chain sequence and its context. Clones were read by immunoSEQ multiplex PCR, and TCRdb kept only the in-frame ones, dropping some. The table includes approximately 140,000 clones, around nine tenths detected once. The data derive from a study of T cell responses to AZD1222 COVID-19 vaccine. The sample consisted of peripheral blood, taken 28 days after the second AZD1222 dose. The clonotype originates from an adult who received the AZD1222 COVID-19 vaccine.

CDR3 sequence reads: CASRNSGSSGEQYF. The CDR3 DNA follows: TGTGCCAGCCGGAATAGCGGGAGTTCGGGCGAGCAGTACTTC. The chain has TRBV6-5 and TRBJ2-7, with TRBD2 matching over 9 bases. The CDR3 length is 14 residues. V was clipped by 8 bases and J by 6 bases; unmatched bases: 11. CDR1 is MNHEY and CDR2 is SVGAGI in the germline V gene.